This entry is about one T cell receptor beta chain. This clonotype has just a few counts. What antigen it recognizes has not been identified. Within one base of it there is no much larger clone, and no base qualities were kept. The sample originates from a study of T-cell reconstitution after alpha-beta-depleted transplantation in children (dated by TCRdb to the mid-2010s). At the level of the whole study: Using TCR repertoire profiling, the study quantitatively followed how T-cell immune reconstitution unfolded in children after TCRalphabeta/CD19-depleted allogeneic hematopoietic cell transplantation.

V is reduced by 3 bases and J by 1 base, leaving a spacing of 12 bases between them. From the germline V gene, CDR1 is LGHNA and CDR2 is YSLEER. The CDR3, cysteine through phenylalanine, is 15 amino acids long. CDR3 DNA is the only sequence kept; it has 45 bases, read in frame from the first base. This sample's treatment or condition label indicates: allogeneic hematopoietic cell transplantation with graft depleted of TCRalphabeta T cells and CD19 B cells. The transplant recipients were children given TCRalphabeta/CD19-depleted allogeneic hematopoietic cell grafts. Study-wide conclusions, independent of this receptor: The apparently early alphabetaT-cell count recovery about two months after transplant was reportedly dependent on only several hundred rapidly expanded clones derived from non-depleted graft cells. In some patients, high TCRbeta diversity at day 60 was attributed to recipient T cells and intrathymic progenitors that had survived conditioning. Over the following months the frequencies of hyperexpanded clones went down, and after one year T-cell counts and TCRbeta diversity were mostly credited to newly produced T cells.

Library construction relied on PCR. Sequencing instrument: Illumina HiSeq 2500. TCR libraries were prepared with molecular barcoding, using unique molecular identifiers to normalize TCRbeta repertoire quantification. The public reads were quality trimmed at Q25 with fastp and then assembled into clones with MiXCR by TCRdb, keeping productive beta chains. Each entry merges the rows of one CDR3 protein and shows their most common DNA and genes. A total of under 750,000 distinct CDR3 sequences appear in this sample, 23% of them only once. Of the sample, 12% to 15% is held by the ten largest clones. The chain couples TRBV4-3 to TRBJ2-5; the D gene is unclear. This receptor was identified in a boy in the first two years of life who had a stem cell transplant for acute myeloid leukemia, so the T cells may come from the graft donor. Sequencing was performed on PBMCs, mostly from graft donor cells, taken 360 days after TCRalphabeta/CD19-depleted stem cell transplant. The CDR3 is CASSHSSGFQETQYF. The bases read TGCGCCAGCAGCCATAGCTCAGGATTCCAAGAGACCCAGTACTTC.